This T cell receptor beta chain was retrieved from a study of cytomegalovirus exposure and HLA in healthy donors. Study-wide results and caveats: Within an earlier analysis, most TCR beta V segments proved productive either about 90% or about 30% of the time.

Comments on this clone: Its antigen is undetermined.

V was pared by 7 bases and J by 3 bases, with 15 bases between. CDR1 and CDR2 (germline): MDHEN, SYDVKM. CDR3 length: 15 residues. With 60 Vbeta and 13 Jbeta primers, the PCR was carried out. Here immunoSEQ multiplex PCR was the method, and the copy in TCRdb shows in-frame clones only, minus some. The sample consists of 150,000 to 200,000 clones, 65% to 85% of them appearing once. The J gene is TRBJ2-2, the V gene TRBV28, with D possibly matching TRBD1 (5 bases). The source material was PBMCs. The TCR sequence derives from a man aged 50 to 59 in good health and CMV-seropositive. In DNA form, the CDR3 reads TGTGCCAGCATGGTCCCTAGGGGCTACACCGGGGAGCTGTTTTTT. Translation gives CASMVPRGYTGELFF.